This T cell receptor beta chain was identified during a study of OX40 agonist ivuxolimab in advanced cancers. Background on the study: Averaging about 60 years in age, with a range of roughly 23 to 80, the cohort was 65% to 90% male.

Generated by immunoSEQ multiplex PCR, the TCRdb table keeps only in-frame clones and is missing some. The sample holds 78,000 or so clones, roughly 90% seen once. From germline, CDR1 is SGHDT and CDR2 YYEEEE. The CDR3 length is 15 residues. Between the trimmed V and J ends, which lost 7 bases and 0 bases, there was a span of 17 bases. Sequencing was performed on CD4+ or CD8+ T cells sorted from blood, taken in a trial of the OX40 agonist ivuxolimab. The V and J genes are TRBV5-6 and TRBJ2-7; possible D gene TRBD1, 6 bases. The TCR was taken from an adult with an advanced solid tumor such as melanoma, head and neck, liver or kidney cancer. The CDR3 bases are TGTGCCAGCGCCAGAGGGACATTGAACTCCTACGAGCAGTACTTC. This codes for CASARGTLNSYEQYF.